Below are 4 T cell receptor beta chains sequenced from a single sample in a study of human T cells and chemical hapten exposure. A single record per CDR3 protein comes from TCRdb applying MiXCR to the RACE reads. The table records roughly 380,000 distinct CDR3 sequences, about 4.4% of them present only once. Time point of the sample: patch test 1, 2 weeks after DPC sensitization. Regarding treatment: therapeutic diphenylcyclopropenone sensitization with weekly scalp DPC. The sequences come from whole blood, collected in connection with sensitization to the hapten diphenylcyclopropenone (DPC). The receptors shown here come from a woman in her forties or fifties with alopecia areata. Some clones in this sample may be carry-over from other donors' samples.

This clonotype came up many times. The gene calls are TRBV6-2 or TRBV6-3 and TRBJ2-3; 7 nucleotides agree with TRBD2. Germline CDR1 and CDR2: MNHEY and SVGEGT. The CDR3 runs 15 residues. V shed 2 bases, J shed 4 bases, and the junction held 6 bases outside the gene matches. DNA of the CDR3: TGTGCCAGCAGTTACGGAGCGGGATTCTCAGATACGCAGTATTTT. It is translated as CASSYGAGFSDTQYF.

There are many counts of this clonotype. V and J are TRBV7-2 and TRBJ1-5; D may be TRBD1 (5 bases). Trimming shortened V by 6 bases and J by 0 bases, and 12 bases separated the two germline ends. CDR3 length: 15 amino acids. Looked up from germline, CDR1 is SGHTA and CDR2 is FQGNSA. CDR3 sequence: CASRPGLNSNQPQHF. Written as DNA, the CDR3 is TGTGCCAGCAGGCCGGGACTCAATAGCAATCAGCCCCAGCATTTT.

This clonotype was counted only a few times. The chain has TRBV7-9 and TRBJ1-6; no definite D call. CDR1 is SEHNR and CDR2 is FQNEAQ in the germline V gene (reference sequence). The CDR3 contains 12 residues. The V and J ends lost 1 base and 16 bases respectively, with 11 bases between them. The CDR3 nucleotides read TGTGCCAGCAGCTTAGGCGGTCCCATACTCCACTTT. Translated: CASSLGGPILHF.

This clonotype showed up many times. The CDR3 region is CSLNAGTDTQYF. As DNA, the CDR3 is TGCAGCCTGAACGCCGGGACAGATACGCAGTATTTT. The chain combines TRBV29-1 with TRBJ2-3; no definite D call. Germline V gives CDR1 SQVTM, CDR2 ANQGSEA. With 8 bases removed from V and 3 bases from J, the gap between germline ends came to 12 bases. The length of the CDR3 is 12 residues.